This T cell receptor beta chain was identified in a study of T cell changes during pregnancy in multiple sclerosis. The CDR3 is made up of 15 amino acids. CDR1 and CDR2 (germline): MRHNA, SNTAGT. V lost 4 bases and J 6 bases, leaving 17 bases between the germline ends. Produced via immunoSEQ multiplex PCR; TCRdb's table is partial and in-frame only. The sample holds over 40,000 clones, 88% seen once. The sample in question was peripheral blood, obtained in the first trimester of pregnancy. This TCR came from a female donor in good health, enrolled as a control in a pregnancy study. The V and J genes are TRBV6-4 and TRBJ2-3; no definite D call. This chain's CDR3 is CASSARVDLVDTQYF. As DNA, the CDR3 is TGTGCCAGCAGTGCCCGGGTAGACCTAGTGGATACGCAGTATTTT.